Listed below are T cell receptor beta chains from one sample, sequenced in a study of blood T cell repertoires in COVID-19. Sequencing was performed with immunoSEQ multiplex PCR; in TCRdb, only in-frame clones are kept and a portion is missing. Here the sample spans roughly 380,000 clones, roughly 80% being singletons. Sequences were obtained from peripheral blood. The source of these receptors is a human donor with acute or convalescent COVID-19. The donor label of this sample is uncertain. Each CDR3 is given with its conserved first and last residue. The order of the fields is clone size, V gene, D gene, J gene, CDR3 protein, CDR3 DNA. D genes are given only for firm matches. Rows may omit the clone size; those that give it use once, few, many or a size class.

>NA|TRBV5-4|NA|TRBJ2-1
CASSLGATSSYNEQFF
TGTGCCAGCAGCTTGGGTGCTACGAGCTCCTACAATGAGCAGTTCTTC
>NA|TRBV6-5|NA|TRBJ1-1
CASVALGVNTEAFF
TGTGCCAGCGTCGCCCTCGGGGTGAACACTGAAGCTTTCTTT
>few|TRBV12-5|NA|TRBJ1-6
CASGLLNSPLHF
TGTGCTAGTGGTTTGTTAAATTCACCCCTCCACTTT
>NA|TRBV4-1|NA|TRBJ2-5
CASSQGDGGRETQYF
TGCGCCAGCTCCCAGGGGGACGGGGGAAGGGAGACCCAGTACTTC
>NA|TRBV6-5|NA|TRBJ1-2
CASSYGGKGYTF
TGTGCCAGCAGTTATGGAGGAAAAGGCTACACCTTC
>NA|TRBV7-8|TRBD2|TRBJ2-5
CASSFRTSGRETQYF
TGTGCCAGCAGCTTCAGGACTAGCGGGAGAGAGACCCAGTACTTC
>NA|TRBV3-1/TRBV3-2|NA|TRBJ1-2
CASSQAGGGGSYGYTF
TGTGCCAGCAGCCAAGCGGGGGGGGGCGGTAGCTATGGCTACACCTTC
>few|TRBV27|TRBD1|TRBJ1-5
CASGRTGEPQHF
TGTGCCAGCGGGAGAACAGGGGAGCCCCAGCATTTT
>NA|TRBV7-8|NA|TRBJ1-5
CASNPGVVLDQPQHF
TGTGCCAGCAACCCAGGGGTTGTCCTCGATCAGCCCCAGCATTTT
>NA|TRBV14|NA|TRBJ1-6
CASSQDLVSYNSPLHF
TGTGCCAGCAGCCAAGATTTAGTCTCCTATAATTCACCCCTCCACTTT